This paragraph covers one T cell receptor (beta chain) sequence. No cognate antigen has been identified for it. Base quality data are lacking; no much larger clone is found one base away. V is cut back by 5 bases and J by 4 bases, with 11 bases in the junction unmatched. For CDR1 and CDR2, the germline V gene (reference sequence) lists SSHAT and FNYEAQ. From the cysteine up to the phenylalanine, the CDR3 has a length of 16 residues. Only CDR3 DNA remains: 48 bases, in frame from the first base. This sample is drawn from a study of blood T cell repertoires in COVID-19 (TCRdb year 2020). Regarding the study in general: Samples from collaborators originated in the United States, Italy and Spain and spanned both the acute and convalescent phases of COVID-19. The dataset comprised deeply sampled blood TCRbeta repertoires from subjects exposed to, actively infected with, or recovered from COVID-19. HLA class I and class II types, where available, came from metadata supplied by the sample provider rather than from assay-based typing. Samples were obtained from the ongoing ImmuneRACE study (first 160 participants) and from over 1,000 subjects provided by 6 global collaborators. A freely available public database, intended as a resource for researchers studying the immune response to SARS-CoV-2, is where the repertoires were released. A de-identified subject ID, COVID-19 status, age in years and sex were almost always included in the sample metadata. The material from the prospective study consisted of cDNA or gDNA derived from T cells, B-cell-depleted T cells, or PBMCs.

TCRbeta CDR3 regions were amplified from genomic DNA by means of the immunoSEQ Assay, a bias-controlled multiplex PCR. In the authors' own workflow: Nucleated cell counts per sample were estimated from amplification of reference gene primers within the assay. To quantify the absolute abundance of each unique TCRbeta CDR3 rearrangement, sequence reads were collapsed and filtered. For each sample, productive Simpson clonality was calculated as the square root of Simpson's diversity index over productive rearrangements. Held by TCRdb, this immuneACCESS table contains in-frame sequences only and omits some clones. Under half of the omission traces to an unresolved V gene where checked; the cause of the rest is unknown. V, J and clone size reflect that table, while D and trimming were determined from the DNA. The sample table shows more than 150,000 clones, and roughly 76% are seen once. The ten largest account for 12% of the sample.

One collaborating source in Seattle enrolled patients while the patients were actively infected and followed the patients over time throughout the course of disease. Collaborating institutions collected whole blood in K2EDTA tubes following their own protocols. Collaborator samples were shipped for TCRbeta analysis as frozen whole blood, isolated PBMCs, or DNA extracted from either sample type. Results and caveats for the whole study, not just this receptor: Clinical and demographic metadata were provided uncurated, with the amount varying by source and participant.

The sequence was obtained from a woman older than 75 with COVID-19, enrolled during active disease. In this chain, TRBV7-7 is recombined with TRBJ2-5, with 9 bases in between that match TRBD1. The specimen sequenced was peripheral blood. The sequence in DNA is TGTGCCAGCAGCGCGGGACAGGGACGGCGGGGAGAGACCCAGTACTTC. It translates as CASSAGQGRRGETQYF. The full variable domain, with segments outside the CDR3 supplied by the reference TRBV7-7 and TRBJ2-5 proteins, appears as GAGVSQSPRYKVTKRGQDVTLRCDPISSHATLYWYQQALGQGPEFLTYFNYEAQPDKSGLPSDRFSAERPEGSISTLTIQRTEQRDSAMYRCASSAGQGRRGETQYFGPGTRLLVL.